Sequencing of this T cell receptor (beta chain) was carried out in a study of blood T cell repertoires in COVID-19. In the study overall: Researchers got acute and convalescent COVID-19 samples from the United States, Italy and Spain. Sources were T cells, B-cell-depleted T cells, or PBMCs; the material itself was cDNA or gDNA.

In the authors' methods: Amplification with reference gene primers provided the estimates of nucleated cell counts. Method: immunoSEQ multiplex PCR; TCRdb's copy keeps in-frame clones and lacks some. Clone size and the V and J calls come from that table; the DNA yielded D and trimming. The sample records 55,000 to 80,000 clones, roughly 88% being singletons. The germline CDR1 and CDR2 sequences are MDHEN and SYDVKM. Trimming removed 5 bases from V and 7 bases from J; junction bases left unmatched: 6. This CDR3 contains 14 residues. V is TRBV28 and J is TRBJ1-5, with 9 bases that match TRBD1. This TCR was sampled from a man in his fifties with acute or convalescent COVID-19. Sequenced material: peripheral blood. In DNA form, the CDR3 reads TGTGCCAGCAGTCCCGGGACAGGGTTCCAGCCCCAGCATTTT. Amino acids: CASSPGTGFQPQHF. The variable domain in full, completed from reference TRBV28 and TRBJ1-5, reads DVKVTQSSRYLVKRTGEKVFLECVQDMDHENMFWYRQDPGLGLRLIYFSYDVKMKEKGDIPEGYSVSREKKERFSLILESASTNQTSMYLCASSPGTGFQPQHFGDGTRLSIL.